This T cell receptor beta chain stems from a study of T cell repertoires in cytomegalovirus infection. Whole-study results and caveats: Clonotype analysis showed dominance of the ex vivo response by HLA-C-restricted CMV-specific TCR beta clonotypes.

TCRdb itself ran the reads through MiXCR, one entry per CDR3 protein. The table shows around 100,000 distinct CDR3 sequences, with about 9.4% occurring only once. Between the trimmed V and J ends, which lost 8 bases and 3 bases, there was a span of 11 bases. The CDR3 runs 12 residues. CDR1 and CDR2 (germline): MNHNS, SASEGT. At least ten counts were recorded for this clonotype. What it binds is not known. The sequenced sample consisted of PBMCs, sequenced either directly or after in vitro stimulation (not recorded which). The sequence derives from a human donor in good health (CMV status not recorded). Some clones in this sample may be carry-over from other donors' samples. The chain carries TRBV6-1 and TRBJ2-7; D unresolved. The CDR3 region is CASAPSIYEQYV. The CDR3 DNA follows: TGTGCCAGCGCACCCTCGATCTACGAGCAGTACGTC.